The entry that follows covers one T cell receptor beta chain sequence. What it binds is unknown. This CDR3 is 15 amino acids long. V lost 10 bases and J lost 0, with 17 bases in between. CDR1 and CDR2 from the germline V gene are SEHNR and FQNEAQ (reference sequence). The entry originates in a study of T cells after yellow fever vaccination. TCRdb re-analysed the 5' RACE reads in MiXCR, keeping a single row per CDR3 protein. The table shows about 360,000 distinct CDR3 sequences, with around 6.4% occurring only once. Overall study results and limits: At 95% to 97% for CD4 and 88% for CD8, most primary-vaccination clones showed up again after the booster.

The chain joins TRBV7-9 to TRBJ2-3; D might be TRBD1 or TRBD2, each matching 5 bases. Here the sequenced sample was PBMCs, taken 5 days after the yellow fever booster vaccination. The receptor was isolated from a man aged 30 to 45 who received the YFV17D yellow fever vaccine. The CDR3 reads CAIIYGDHSTDTQYF. The CDR3, as DNA: TGTGCCATCATATACGGGGACCATAGCACAGATACGCAGTATTTT.